A selection of T cell receptor beta chains follows, all from one sample in a study of post-analysis software for immune sequencing data. In TCRdb, the PCR reads were re-called with MiXCR into one record per CDR3 protein. The top ten hold around 0.55% of the sample, which has hundreds of thousands of distinct CDR3 sequences, roughly 27% seen once. Sample: blood. The receptors originated from a girl aged 10-17 years with multiple sclerosis. The CDR3 runs from the conserved cysteine through the conserved F or W. D genes are given only for firm matches. Only some rows state a clone size, as once, few, many or a class for expanded clones.

d_call | clone_size | j_call | v_call | cdr3_nt | cdr3_aa
- | few | TRBJ2-7 | TRBV29-1 | TGCAGCGGAAAACGGGGGGCACTTGGTTACAATGAGCAGTACTTC | CSGKRGALGYNEQYF
TRBD2 | few | TRBJ2-3 | TRBV7-2 | TGTGCCAGCAGCGCGAAGACTAGCGGAGGGGCGGATACGCAGTATTTT | CASSAKTSGGADTQYF
- | - | TRBJ1-2 | TRBV28 | TGTGCCAGCAGTTTATATACGGAAAACTATTGCTACACCTTC | CASSLYTENYCYTF
TRBD2 | few | TRBJ2-1 | TRBV28 | TGTGCCAGCAGTTCACCAGCGGGGGGGGCCAATGAGCAGTTCTTC | CASSSPAGGANEQFF
TRBD2 | many | TRBJ2-3 | TRBV15 | TGTGCCACCAGCAGAGATCTAGCGGGGATAACCGGATCGCAGTATTTT | CATSRDLAGITGSQYF
TRBD1 | many | TRBJ2-3 | TRBV12-3/TRBV12-4 | TGTGCCAGCAGTCCAACAGGGGTAGATACGCAGTATTTT | CASSPTGVDTQYF
- | - | TRBJ2-1 | TRBV20-1 | TGCAGTGCATCCGATAAAGGGATCCCCTTGCTCGATGGGCAGTTCTTC | CSASDKGIPLLDGQFF
TRBD2 | few | TRBJ2-3 | TRBV20-1 | TGCAGTGCGGGACCTACGGGACTAGGGACAGATACGCAGTATTTT | CSAGPTGLGTDTQYF
- | - | TRBJ2-1 | TRBV5-1 | TGCGCCAGCAGTCTTGGGGGGAACTCCTACAATGAGCAGTTCTTC | CASSLGGNSYNEQFF
TRBD1 | few | TRBJ2-7 | TRBV28 | TGTGCCAGCAGTCAGGGACAGAACGAGCAGTACTTC | CASSQGQNEQYF
- | few | TRBJ1-6 | TRBV12-3/TRBV12-4 | TGTGCCAGCACCAAGAGACCGGGGGCCTATAATTCACCCCTCCACTTT | CASTKRPGAYNSPLHF
- | few | TRBJ2-1 | TRBV7-9 | TGTGCCAGCAGCTTATCGGCGACGGTCTCCTACAATGAGCAGTTCTTC | CASSLSATVSYNEQFF
- | - | TRBJ2-5 | TRBV7-8 | TGCGCCAGCAGCTTGGTGACAGGGAGGGACCAAGAGACCCAGTACTTC | CASSLVTGRDQETQYF
TRBD2 | - | TRBJ2-7 | TRBV3-1 | TGTGCCAGCAGCCAACCGACTAGCGGATTATCCTACGAGCAGTACTTC | CASSQPTSGLSYEQYF
- | - | TRBJ2-1 | TRBV7-2 | TGTGCCAGCAGCTTAGCGAGAGGGAGCGGTGAGCAGTTCTTC | CASSLARGSGEQFF
TRBD2 | - | TRBJ2-1 | TRBV15 | TGTGCCACCAGCAGAGGAGGGACTAGCGGCTACAATGAGCAGTTCTTC | CATSRGGTSGYNEQFF
- | - | TRBJ2-2 | TRBV28 | TGTGCCAGCAGCACGGGACCCACGTCCGGGGAGCTGTTTTTT | CASSTGPTSGELFF
- | few | TRBJ2-3 | TRBV7-2 | TGTGCCAGCAGTCGCCGGGAGAGCCTCAGTGGGGGGACGCAGTATTTT | CASSRRESLSGGTQYF
- | - | TRBJ1-1 | TRBV20-1 | TGCAGTGCTAAGGCGCAGGGCAGCATGAACACTGAAGCTTTCTTT | CSAKAQGSMNTEAFF
- | few | TRBJ2-6 | TRBV6-2/TRBV6-3 | TGTGCCAGCAGTTACGCCAGGGGTTCTGGGGCCAACGTCCTGACTTTC | CASSYARGSGANVLTF
- | few | TRBJ2-5 | TRBV28 | TGTGCCAGCGGCGGGAACAGGGATGAGGCCCAGTACTTC | CASGGNRDEAQYF
- | once | TRBJ1-2 | TRBV6-6 | TGTGCCAGCACCCCGACTAGCAGTTCTAACTATGGCTACACCTTC | CASTPTSSSNYGYTF
- | - | TRBJ2-3 | TRBV20-1 | TGCAGTGCTAGAGGCTCCGTCGGGGGTACCTGGGGGAGGCTCACAGATACGCAGTATTTT | CSARGSVGGTWGRLTDTQYF
- | few | TRBJ1-6 | TRBV20-1 | TGCAGTGCACCAGAAAACAGGGTAGATAATTCACCCCTCCACTTT | CSAPENRVDNSPLHF
- | - | TRBJ1-5 | TRBV3-1 | TGTGCCAGCAGCCAAGATCGGGGGGAGGATCAGCCCCAGCATTTT | CASSQDRGEDQPQHF
TRBD2 | many | TRBJ2-7 | TRBV27 | TGTGCCAGCAGTCCCCGGAGTAGCGGGAGATCGGACTACGAGCAGTACTTC | CASSPRSSGRSDYEQYF
- | - | TRBJ2-5 | TRBV7-9 | TGTGCCAGCGGACTCGTGGGCGGCCAAGAGACCCAGTACTTC | CASGLVGGQETQYF
TRBD1 | many | TRBJ2-7 | TRBV6-1 | TGTGCCAGCAGTGAACAGCCCCCGGGACAGGGCGGAGAGCAGTACTTC | CASSEQPPGQGGEQYF
TRBD1 | - | TRBJ1-6 | TRBV7-2 | TGTGCCAGCAGCTTACCAGGGGGAGGCTCACCCCTCCACTTT | CASSLPGGGSPLHF
- | - | TRBJ2-7 | TRBV11-2 | TGTGCCAGCAGCTTAGATCTCCGCTACGAGCAGTACTTC | CASSLDLRYEQYF
TRBD1 | few | TRBJ2-3 | TRBV4-1 | TGCGCCAGCAGTCGAATAACTACAGGGGGCTCAACAGATACGCAGTATTTT | CASSRITTGGSTDTQYF
- | - | TRBJ1-5 | TRBV29-1 | TGCCGCGCCCGATGGGGCAATCAGCCCCAGCATTTT | CRARWGNQPQHF
TRBD1 | few | TRBJ2-7 | TRBV28 | TGTGCCAGCAGTTTATCGGGACAGGGAGACGAGCAGTACTTC | CASSLSGQGDEQYF
- | few | TRBJ2-7 | TRBV12-3/TRBV12-4 | TGTGCCAGCAGCCTACTGTCGGGGGCCGAGCAGTACTTC | CASSLLSGAEQYF
TRBD2 | - | TRBJ2-5 | TRBV6-5 | TGTGCCAGCAGTTACTGGGAGGGTAGAGGGGTGGAGACCCAGTACTTC | CASSYWEGRGVETQYF
TRBD2 | few | TRBJ2-1 | TRBV6-4 | TGTGCCAGCAGTGACCCGTCTCCAATTAGTAGCGGGAGAGACAATGAGCAGTTCTTC | CASSDPSPISSGRDNEQFF
- | many | TRBJ2-1 | TRBV5-1 | TGCGCCAGCAGCTTGGGTCCCTATGAGCAGTTCTTC | CASSLGPYEQFF
TRBD2 | few | TRBJ2-1 | TRBV10-3 | TGTGCCATGAGGGTGGGACTAGCGGGCGAGAGGGGGAATGAGCAGTTCTTC | CAMRVGLAGERGNEQFF
TRBD2 | - | TRBJ2-3 | TRBV4-3 | TGCGCCAGCGGCCAAACCAGATTAGCGGGAGCAGTACCAGATACGCAGTATTTT | CASGQTRLAGAVPDTQYF
- | - | TRBJ2-7 | TRBV20-1 | TGCAGTGCAGGTAAAACCAGAAAGAACGAGCAGTACTTC | CSAGKTRKNEQYF
- | few | TRBJ2-7 | TRBV10-3 | TGTGCCATCAGTGCGACGGGGACTCTAACAACCTACGAGCAGTACTTC | CAISATGTLTTYEQYF
TRBD1 | few | TRBJ2-3 | TRBV3-1 | TGTGCCAGCAGCCCGAACAGGGGGCCGGGCACAGATACGCAGTATTTT | CASSPNRGPGTDTQYF
- | many | TRBJ2-1 | TRBV10-3 | TGTGCTTCCCGGACGGGATCGAGCTCCTACAATGAGCAGTTCTTC | CASRTGSSSYNEQFF
- | - | TRBJ1-5 | TRBV6-2/TRBV6-3 | TGTGCCAGCCGACGCCGGGGACCGGACAATCATCCCCAGCATTTT | CASRRRGPDNHPQHF
- | - | TRBJ2-3 | TRBV20-1 | TGCAGTGCTGCCGAGGGGCCAGATACGCAGTATTTT | CSAAEGPDTQYF